The 32 T cell receptor beta chains below all came from one sample that was sequenced in a study of beta chain features in type 1 diabetes. Expressed TCRB transcripts were sequenced because the entire RNA isolate underwent reverse transcription. Assay used: immunoSEQ multiplex PCR; TCRdb lists only in-frame clones, some missing. The table shows some 900,000 clones, with 17% occurring only once. The sample taken for sequencing was naive CD4+ T cells from blood. These receptors originate from a woman under 30 in good health.

This clone was observed a few times. The V and J genes are TRBV11-1 and TRBJ1-2; D might be TRBD1 (6 bases). Germline values: CDR1 SGHAT, CDR2 FQDESV (reference sequence). Trimming took off 8 bases at V and 7 bases at J, with 14 bases between the two ends. CDR3 length equals 12 residues. The CDR3 sequence is CASSPGRGGYTF. The CDR3 DNA follows: TGTGCCAGCTCCCCTGGCAGGGGTGGCTACACCTTC.

The V call is TRBV15, the J call TRBJ1-5; possible D gene TRBD1, 5 bases. The CDR3 is 15 amino acids. The germline CDR1 and CDR2 sequences are LNHNV and YYDKDF (reference sequence). Trimming removed 0 bases at V and 7 bases at J, with 13 bases between. The CDR3 region has the DNA TGTGCCACCAGCAGAGATCCGGGACCACGGCAGCCCCAGCATTTT. It yields the protein CATSRDPGPRQPQHF.

CDR3: CASSPPGLRSGANVLTF. DNA for the CDR3: TGTGCCAGCTCACCTCCGGGACTCCGCTCTGGGGCCAACGTCCTGACTTTC. V is TRBV18 and J is TRBJ2-6, with D tentatively TRBD2 (6 bases). V was shortened by 3 bases and J by 0 bases, with 12 bases between the two germline ends. Germline V gene data show CDR1 as KGHSH and CDR2 as LQKENI. The CDR3 extends over 17 amino acids.

This chain uses TRBV10-2 with TRBJ2-7; 10 positions agree with TRBD2. The CDR3 sequence is 19 residues long. V trimming: 7 bases; J trimming: 6 bases; junction bases outside the gene matches: 24. Germline V gene data show CDR1 as WSHSY and CDR2 as SAAADI. The CDR3 loop is CASTVSPSGSIRTPVEQYF. DNA of the CDR3: TGCGCCAGCACCGTTTCTCCTAGCGGGAGCATTCGAACCCCAGTCGAGCAGTACTTC.

This clone has a handful of counts. This chain joins TRBV28 and TRBJ2-7; D gene uncertain. Germline CDR1 and CDR2: MDHEN and SYDVKM. This CDR3 contains 13 residues. With 6 bases removed from V and 4 bases from J, the gap between germline ends came to 13 bases. The CDR3 spells CASSSLVPYEQYF. The CDR3 DNA follows: TGTGCCAGCAGCTCCCTCGTCCCGTACGAGCAGTACTTC.

The V call is TRBV28, the J call TRBJ1-5, with D unclear. CDR1 is MDHEN, CDR2 SYDVKM, per germline. The CDR3 has 15 residues. V was cut by 2 bases and J by 8 bases, with 16 bases left in between. This CDR3 reads CASSLASSTWKPQHF. In DNA, the CDR3 is TGTGCCAGCAGTTTAGCCAGCTCGACATGGAAGCCCCAGCATTTT.

This clone was counted a few times. The V gene is TRBV6-5, the J gene TRBJ2-3, with 7 positions matching TRBD1. Germline V gives CDR1 MNHEY, CDR2 SVGAGI. The J segment lost 3 bases and the V segment lost 0 bases, leaving 3 bases of the junction unmatched. The CDR3 has 15 residues. The CDR3 region is CASSYSAQGTDTQYF. CDR3 DNA: TGTGCCAGCAGTTACTCGGCACAGGGGACAGATACGCAGTATTTT.

This clone was seen only a few times. Other nucleotide sequences from this sample produce the same CDR3. The chain combines TRBV5-1 with TRBJ2-5, with D uncertain. This CDR3 comprises 13 residues. CDR1 and CDR2 (germline): SGHRS, YFSETQ. Deletions cut 0 bases from V and 1 base from J, with 4 bases between. CDR3 loop: CASSLGGQETQYF. The CDR3 DNA reads as TGCGCCAGCAGCTTGGGCGGCCAAGAGACCCAGTACTTC.

The gene calls are TRBV4-1 and TRBJ2-3; no definite D call. Germline V gene lookup returns CDR1 MGHRA and CDR2 YSYEKL. Trimming pared 1 base from V and 1 base from J, leaving 12 bases between. The CDR3 has 16 amino acids. As DNA, the CDR3 is TGCGCCAGCAGCCAAGGGTTAGCAACACGCACAGATACGCAGTATTTT. As protein: CASSQGLATRTDTQYF.

The CDR3 loop is CASSLSGADQETQYF. The CDR3 nucleotides read TGTGCCAGCAGCTTGTCCGGGGCAGACCAAGAGACCCAGTACTTC. This sequence joins TRBV7-9 and TRBJ2-5, with D possibly called TRBD1 or TRBD2 (5 bases each). V gave up 3 bases and J gave up 0 bases, with 11 bases separating them. CDR1 and CDR2 (germline): SEHNR, FQNEAQ (reference sequence). CDR3 size: 15 residues.

The chain links TRBV7-2 to TRBJ2-1; D gene ambiguous. Germline assignment: CDR1 SGHTA and CDR2 FQGNSA. V dropped 1 base and J dropped 15 bases, with 16 bases sitting between them. The CDR3 sequence is 13 residues long. The chain's CDR3 is CASSLGPRFALFF. CDR3 nucleotides: TGTGCCAGCAGCTTAGGGCCTCGATTCGCGTTGTTCTTC.

The chain combines TRBV7-2 with TRBJ2-7; D not resolved. Germline V CDR1 and CDR2: SGHTA, FQGNSA. The CDR3 has 11 amino acids. V shed 6 bases and J shed 3 bases, with 6 bases lying between them. CDR3 in amino acids: CASRGLYEQYF. DNA for the CDR3: TGTGCCAGCAGAGGCCTCTACGAGCAGTACTTC.

V gene TRBV7-2 combines with J gene TRBJ1-2; TRBD1 aligns across 11 bases. V trimming: 5 bases; J trimming: 6 bases; junction bases outside the gene matches: 5. CDR1 and CDR2 (germline): SGHTA, FQGNSA. The CDR3 is made up of 14 amino acids. The CDR3 sequence: CASSPGQGAHGYTF. The DNA of the CDR3 is TGTGCCAGCAGCCCCGGACAGGGGGCCCATGGCTACACCTTC.

This clone was seen a handful of times. The chain's CDR3 is CASSLGLAASYEQYF. The DNA for the CDR3 is TGCGCCAGCAGCTTAGGACTAGCGGCCTCCTACGAGCAGTACTTC. V usage is TRBV5-1 and J usage is TRBJ2-7; 10 bases are shared with TRBD2. V dropped 2 bases and J dropped 0; count of bases not matched to a gene: 2. The CDR3 length is 15 residues. Germline lookup yields CDR1 SGHRS and CDR2 YFSETQ.

The rearrangement uses TRBV15 and TRBJ2-3, with 9 bases fitting TRBD2. The CDR3 spans 17 residues. Germline lookup yields CDR1 LNHNV and CDR2 YYDKDF (reference sequence). Trimming cost V 5 bases and J 0 bases; bases outside gene matches: 9. The CDR3 here is CATSERVAGASTDTQYF. CDR3 in DNA: TGTGCCACCAGCGAGAGGGTAGCGGGGGCTAGCACAGATACGCAGTATTTT. The full variable domain, completed using reference TRBV15 and TRBJ2-3, is DAMVIQNPRYQVTQFGKPVTLSCSQTLNHNVMYWYQQKSSQAPKLLFHYYDKDFNNEADTPDNFQSRRPNTSFCFLDIRSPGLGDTAMYLCATSERVAGASTDTQYFGPGTRLTVL.

This chain links TRBV7-8 with TRBJ1-1; D is uncertain. V gave up 5 bases and J gave up 10 bases, with 23 bases separating them. The V gene's germline CDR1 is SGHVS and CDR2 FQNEAQ. The length of the CDR3 is 15 residues. The CDR3 reads CASSLRPLNSVGAFF. DNA for the CDR3: TGTGCCAGCAGCCTACGACCCCTTAATTCTGTTGGAGCTTTCTTT. Combining the CDR3 with reference TRBV7-8 and TRBJ1-1 gives the whole variable domain GAGVSQSPRYKVAKRGQDVALRCDPISGHVSLFWYQQALGQGPEFLTYFQNEAQLDKSGLPSDRFFAERPEGSVSTLKIQRTQQEDSAVYLCASSLRPLNSVGAFFGQGTRLTVV.

This clone was detected a few times. V and J are TRBV7-2 and TRBJ2-5; the D gene is possibly TRBD2 (7 bases). The germline CDR1 and CDR2 sequences are SGHTA and FQGNSA. The length of the CDR3 is 15 residues. V lost 1 base and J lost 2, with 11 bases in between. The DNA of the CDR3 is TGTGCCAGCAGCTTAGTGGGAGGGACACAAGAGACCCAGTACTTC. Its protein is CASSLVGGTQETQYF.

This chain connects TRBV7-2 to TRBJ2-7; D might be TRBD1 or TRBD2, each matching 5 bases. This CDR3 spans 17 amino acids. The V end was cut by 2 bases, the J end by 7 bases, with 24 bases between. Germline assignment: CDR1 SGHTA and CDR2 FQGNSA. CDR3 nucleotide sequence: TGTGCCAGCAGCTTAAGTGGGAGCGTTAAAAGATGGGGGGAGCAGTACTTC. It yields the protein CASSLSGSVKRWGEQYF.

This clone was seen a few times. J is TRBJ2-3 and V is TRBV4-2; tentative D call: TRBD2 (6 bases). Germline V gene lookup returns CDR1 LGHNA and CDR2 YNFKEQ. The CDR3 runs 14 residues. Trimming took 4 bases from V and 2 from J, leaving 10 bases between them. CDR3 nucleotides: TGTGCCAGCAGCCGCGGGGACTTCACAGATACGCAGTATTTT. As protein: CASSRGDFTDTQYF.

The J gene is TRBJ2-3, the V gene TRBV7-3; 7 bases are a match to TRBD2. Germline V lookup: CDR1 SGHTA, CDR2 FQGTGA. The V gene end was trimmed by 1 base and the J gene end by 6 bases; junction bases not matched to a gene: 1. CDR3 length: 13 amino acids. CDR3 sequence: CASSLREGDTQYF. CDR3 in DNA: TGTGCCAGCAGCTTAAGGGAGGGCGATACGCAGTATTTT.

This clone was counted a few times. This chain joins TRBV9 and TRBJ2-7; possible D gene TRBD2, 6 bases. The CDR3 sequence is 14 residues long. Germline CDR1 and CDR2: SGDLS and YYNGEE. The V gene lost 0 bases and the J gene lost 5 bases, with 12 bases spanning the gap. The CDR3 nucleotides read TGTGCCAGCAGCGTAGGACCGGGAGTCCACGAGCAGTACTTC. Translation gives CASSVGPGVHEQYF.

V gene TRBV6-4 combines with J gene TRBJ2-1; 7 nucleotides line up with TRBD2. Germline CDR1 and CDR2: MRHNA and SNTAGT. The CDR3 contains 14 residues. After removal of 0 bases from V and 7 bases from J, the junction contained 3 bases not matched to a gene. The CDR3 DNA reads as TGTGCCAGCAGTGACTCGGGGGAGGGGAATGAGCAGTTCTTC. Protein product: CASSDSGEGNEQFF.

This clone appeared a few times. The CDR3 DNA sequence: TGTGCCAGCAGCGGCACGGGGCTAGCGGGATTGGAGGAGCAGTTCTTC. Translating gives CASSGTGLAGLEEQFF. This chain uses TRBV11-1 with TRBJ2-1, with 9 bases that match TRBD2. V was clipped by 5 bases and J by 10 bases; unmatched bases: 15. This CDR3 comprises 16 residues. Germline assignment: CDR1 SGHAT and CDR2 FQDESV (reference sequence).

Ten or more counts support this clone. The chain combines TRBV10-3 with TRBJ2-7; 9 bases match TRBD2. The CDR3 loop spans 14 amino acids. Trimming took 4 bases from V and 7 from J; bases not matched to a gene: 8. Germline V gene sequence: CDR1 ENHRY, CDR2 SYGVKD. Here the CDR3 DNA reads TGTGCCATCAGTGTCATAGCGGGAGTGAAGGAGCAGTACTTC. Encoded protein: CAISVIAGVKEQYF.

The genes are TRBV7-2 and TRBJ2-4, with D possibly called TRBD1 or TRBD2 (5 bases each). This CDR3 has 16 amino acids. V shed 6 bases and J shed 8 bases, with 23 bases lying between them. Per germline, CDR1 SGHTA and CDR2 FQGNSA. The CDR3 here is CASSPFGPGAIYIQYF. The CDR3 bases are TGTGCCAGCAGTCCCTTCGGTCCCGGGGCAATCTACATTCAGTACTTC.

This clone was observed a few times. This chain joins TRBV29-1 and TRBJ1-2, with D unclear. The V and J ends lost 5 bases and 8 bases respectively, with 21 bases between them. CDR1 and CDR2 (germline): SQVTM, ANQGSEA. The CDR3 spans 14 residues. This CDR3 is CSVTTLTVARGYTF. The CDR3 DNA reads TGCAGCGTTACTACCCTCACGGTAGCGAGGGGCTACACCTTC.

V gene TRBV9 combines with J gene TRBJ2-7, with 7 nucleotides matching TRBD1. V lost 7 bases and J lost 3; bases outside the gene matches: 13. CDR3 length: 15 amino acids. Germline values: CDR1 SGDLS, CDR2 YYNGEE. CDR3: CASYPTGRGIYEQYF. The CDR3 nucleotides read TGTGCCAGCTACCCGACGGGCAGGGGGATCTACGAGCAGTACTTC.

This clone was seen only a few times. Other DNA sequences in the sample encode the same CDR3. The rearrangement links TRBV19 to TRBJ2-5, with D hard to call. V was clipped by 3 bases and J by 2 bases, with 7 bases between them. This CDR3 comprises 13 residues. From germline, CDR1 is LNHDA and CDR2 SQIVND (reference sequence). The CDR3 nucleotides read TGTGCCAGTAGTATGGGCCTTCAAGAGACCCAGTACTTC. Protein sequence: CASSMGLQETQYF.

The rearrangement uses TRBV15 and TRBJ2-1; D might be TRBD1 (6 bases). The CDR3 is made up of 17 amino acids. V lost 6 bases and J lost 4, with 22 bases in between. Looked up from germline, CDR1 is LNHNV and CDR2 is YYDKDF (reference sequence). CDR3 region: CATRRETGFVVYNEQFF. In DNA, the CDR3 is TGTGCCACCAGACGCGAAACAGGGTTCGTCGTGTACAATGAGCAGTTCTTC. The whole variable domain, remainder taken from reference TRBV15 and TRBJ2-1, is DAMVIQNPRYQVTQFGKPVTLSCSQTLNHNVMYWYQQKSSQAPKLLFHYYDKDFNNEADTPDNFQSRRPNTSFCFLDIRSPGLGDTAMYLCATRRETGFVVYNEQFFGPGTRLTVL.

This clone came up a few times. The chain couples TRBV6-1 to TRBJ1-5; D is uncertain. Germline-derived CDR1 and CDR2 are MNHNS and SASEGT. Trimming pared 0 bases from V and 4 bases from J, leaving 7 bases between. The CDR3 is 14 residues long. DNA for the CDR3: TGTGCCAGCAGTGAAGCGCGGTTTAATCAGCCCCAGCATTTT. As protein: CASSEARFNQPQHF.

The chain combines TRBV9 with TRBJ2-2; D uncertain. The V end lost 0 bases, the J end lost 4 bases, and 4 bases lay between the germline ends. The CDR3 totals 13 residues. Germline CDR1 SGDLS, CDR2 YYNGEE. As DNA, the CDR3 is TGTGCCAGCAGCGTAGCTAGCACCGGGGAGCTGTTTTTT. This encodes CASSVASTGELFF.

Of note for this clone: The sample holds other DNA sequences that translate to the same CDR3. The rearrangement joins TRBV28 to TRBJ2-3; 10 nucleotides agree with TRBD2. V trimming: 5 bases; J trimming: 4 bases; junction bases outside the gene matches: 3. The CDR3 is 14 residues long. The germline V gene encodes CDR1 MDHEN and CDR2 SYDVKM. In DNA form, the CDR3 reads TGTGCCAGCAGTCCTAGCGGGAGTTCAGATACGCAGTATTTT. It is translated as CASSPSGSSDTQYF.